Listed below are T cell receptor beta chains from one sample, sequenced in a study of T-cell memory formation after mild COVID-19. Each CDR3 protein is one row after TCRdb ran MiXCR on the 5' RACE reads. The sample records roughly 180,000 distinct CDR3 sequences, 11% being singletons. What was sequenced was PBMCs or a T cell subset sorted from them (not recorded which). The origin of the receptors is a man aged 18-30 years who had mild COVID-19 (a few samples of this study predate the infection). Cell type and time point are not known. CDR3s include the opening cysteine and the closing phenylalanine or tryptophan. A D gene is named only where the DNA matches it firmly. Size values are once, few and many counts, or a class for expanded clones, and some rows have none.

size,D,J,V,CDR3,DNA
NA,NA,TRBJ1-5,TRBV24-1,CATSDGGWNQPQHF,TGTGCCACCAGTGACGGAGGGTGGAATCAGCCCCAGCATTTT
few,NA,TRBJ2-7,TRBV7-9,CASSFVSTYEQYF,TGTGCCAGCAGCTTTGTGTCCACCTACGAGCAGTACTTC
many,TRBD2,TRBJ2-1,TRBV5-1,CASMAGGGGSPEQFF,TGCGCCAGTATGGCCGGGGGGGGCGGTTCCCCCGAGCAGTTCTTC
few,TRBD1,TRBJ2-4,TRBV6-1,CASSEGQGPNIQYF,TGTGCCAGCAGTGAGGGACAGGGGCCAAACATTCAGTACTTC
NA,TRBD2,TRBJ2-5,TRBV20-1,CSARGSSGGAETQYF,TGCAGTGCTAGAGGGTCTAGCGGGGGGGCAGAGACCCAGTACTTC
NA,TRBD1,TRBJ2-2,TRBV7-8,CASSPLGQGFVTGELFF,TGTGCCAGCAGCCCCCTGGGACAGGGTTTCGTCACCGGGGAGCTGTTTTTT
few,TRBD1,TRBJ2-5,TRBV9,CASTTTDRGRSPLYF,TGTGCCAGCACCACTACGGACAGGGGAAGAAGCCCCCTCTACTTC
few,NA,TRBJ2-5,TRBV29-1,CSVEGWGKETQYF,TGCAGCGTTGAGGGTTGGGGGAAAGAGACCCAGTACTTC
few,NA,TRBJ1-2,TRBV24-1,CATSVGLVGDGYTF,TGTGCCACCAGTGTAGGCCTTGTGGGAGACGGCTACACCTTC
few,NA,TRBJ1-1,TRBV10-3,CAISGGQGGTEAFF,TGTGCCATCAGTGGGGGGCAGGGAGGGACTGAAGCTTTCTTT
NA,TRBD2,TRBJ2-1,TRBV7-8,CASSPRGSGGAFDEQFF,TGTGCCAGCAGCCCCCGGGGTAGCGGGGGGGCCTTTGATGAGCAGTTCTTC
few,NA,TRBJ2-3,TRBV20-1,CSAPVLPVTDTQYF,TGCAGTGCCCCGGTCCTACCCGTCACAGATACGCAGTATTTT
NA,TRBD1,TRBJ2-3,TRBV6-5,CASSRGQAATDTQYF,TGTGCCAGCAGCCGAGGACAGGCAGCCACAGATACGCAGTATTTT
few,NA,TRBJ1-5,TRBV24-1,CATSDNRVDNQPQHF,TGTGCCACCAGTGATAACAGGGTCGACAATCAGCCCCAGCATTTT
NA,TRBD1,TRBJ1-1,TRBV5-1,CASSLFLGDRVNTEAFF,TGCGCCAGCAGCTTGTTTCTTGGGGACAGGGTAAACACTGAAGCTTTCTTT
few,TRBD2,TRBJ2-2,TRBV7-3,CASRTLAGDTGELFF,TGTGCCAGCAGGACTCTAGCGGGAGACACCGGGGAGCTGTTTTTT
few,TRBD1,TRBJ1-4,TRBV3-1,CASSQEGQYEKLFF,TGTGCCAGCAGCCAAGAGGGACAGTACGAAAAACTGTTTTTT
few,NA,TRBJ2-2,TRBV6-5,CASRPRTGELFF,TGTGCCAGCAGGCCGAGGACCGGGGAGCTGTTTTTT
few,TRBD2,TRBJ2-1,TRBV7-9,CASSSHVGGDLNEQFF,TGTGCCAGCAGCTCCCATGTTGGGGGGGACCTCAATGAGCAGTTCTTC
NA,NA,TRBJ1-5,TRBV20-1,CSAPNRFSSNQPQHF,TGCAGTGCTCCGAACAGGTTCTCTAGCAATCAGCCCCAGCATTTT
NA,TRBD2,TRBJ2-3,TRBV28,CASTRTSLSDPDTQYF,TGTGCCAGCACCAGGACTAGCCTGAGCGATCCAGATACGCAGTATTTT
few,NA,TRBJ1-6,TRBV18,CASSPMVTDGSPLHF,TGTGCCAGCTCACCAATGGTGACAGATGGTTCACCCCTCCACTTT
NA,NA,TRBJ2-3,TRBV19,CASSMRESTDTQYF,TGTGCCAGTAGTATGAGGGAAAGCACAGATACGCAGTATTTT
NA,NA,TRBJ2-6,TRBV7-2,CASSSQAFGASFSGANVLTF,TGTGCCAGCAGCTCCCAGGCGTTTGGGGCCTCTTTCTCTGGGGCCAACGTCCTGACTTTC
few,TRBD1,TRBJ1-5,TRBV12-3/TRBV12-4,CASRPQGGGNQPQHF,TGTGCCAGCAGACCTCAGGGGGGGGGTAATCAGCCCCAGCATTTT
NA,NA,TRBJ2-6,TRBV4-1,CASSPRPPPGANVLTF,TGCGCCAGCAGCCCTAGACCGCCCCCTGGGGCCAACGTCCTGACTTTC
few,NA,TRBJ1-1,TRBV2,CASSEIGRGDTEAFF,TGTGCCAGCAGTGAAATAGGACGGGGGGACACTGAAGCTTTCTTT
once,NA,TRBJ2-1,TRBV7-2,CASSKNLETHEQFF,TGTGCCAGCAGCAAAAACCTAGAAACCCATGAGCAGTTCTTC
many,TRBD1,TRBJ2-3,TRBV19,CASRQGPSDTQYF,TGTGCCAGTCGACAGGGGCCCTCAGATACGCAGTATTTT
NA,TRBD1,TRBJ2-2,TRBV29-1,CSATTGLTGELFF,TGCAGCGCGACGACAGGGCTAACCGGGGAGCTGTTTTTT